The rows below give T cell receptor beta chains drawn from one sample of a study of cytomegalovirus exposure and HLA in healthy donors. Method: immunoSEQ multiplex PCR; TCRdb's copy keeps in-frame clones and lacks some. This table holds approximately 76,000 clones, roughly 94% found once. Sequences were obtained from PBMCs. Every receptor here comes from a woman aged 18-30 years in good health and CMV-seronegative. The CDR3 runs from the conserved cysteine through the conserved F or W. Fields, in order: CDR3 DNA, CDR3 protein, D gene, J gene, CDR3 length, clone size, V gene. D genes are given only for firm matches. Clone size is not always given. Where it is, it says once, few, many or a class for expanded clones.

TGTGCCAGCAAAGAGGGGGGGACCTCCTACGAGCAGTACTTC	CASKEGGTSYEQYF	.	TRBJ2-7	14	once	TRBV28
TGCAGCGTTGCAGTGGCAGGGAGGGAGAACACTGAAGCTTTCTTT	CSVAVAGRENTEAFF	.	TRBJ1-1	15	.	TRBV29-1
TGTGCCAGCAGCTTAAGCGGGACATCGCGACTGGGTACGCAGTATTTT	CASSLSGTSRLGTQYF	.	TRBJ2-3	16	.	TRBV11-2
TGCAGCGTTGAAAGAGGATACACCGGGGAGCTGTTTTTT	CSVERGYTGELFF	.	TRBJ2-2	13	.	TRBV29-1
TGTGCCTGGAACAGGAACCCCAGACTTGAAGCTTTCTTT	CAWNRNPRLEAFF	.	TRBJ1-1	13	.	TRBV30
TGCAGCGTTGATGGTGTAGCGGGGGGAAGCAATGAGCAGTTCTTC	CSVDGVAGGSNEQFF	TRBD2	TRBJ2-1	15	once	TRBV29-1
TGTGCCAGCTCACCGTCTGGCGGGGGAGTGGGCGAGCAGTACTTC	CASSPSGGGVGEQYF	TRBD2	TRBJ2-7	15	.	TRBV18
TGTGCCAGCAGCTTTAGTGGAGCTCTAAACACTGAAGCTTTCTTT	CASSFSGALNTEAFF	.	TRBJ1-1	15	.	TRBV7-9
TGTGCCAGCAGCTTAGGACAGGGTATAGGTCAGCCCCAGCATTTT	CASSLGQGIGQPQHF	TRBD1	TRBJ1-5	15	.	TRBV7-2
TGTGCCAGCAGCCCAGGGACTAGCGGGAGTGCGGCAGATACGCAGTATTTT	CASSPGTSGSAADTQYF	TRBD2	TRBJ2-3	17	.	TRBV11-3
TGTGCCAGCAGTCCCTACGTCAGCAGAAGGAGGGACACTGAAGCTTTCTTT	CASSPYVSRRRDTEAFF	.	TRBJ1-1	17	.	TRBV27